This passage covers 23 T cell receptor beta chains from one sample sequenced in a study of control samples from healthy donors and cancer patients. Data came from immunoSEQ multiplex PCR; TCRdb stores just in-frame clones and leaves some out. The sample records 99,000 or so clones, roughly 82% being singletons. The specimen was blood. The source of these receptors is a man between 60 and 75 years old in good health.

This clone has more than one count but fewer than ten. The V and J genes are TRBV19 and TRBJ2-5, with D possibly called TRBD1 or TRBD2 (5 bases each). V lost 4 bases and J 1 base, leaving 10 bases between the germline ends. Per the germline V gene, CDR1 is LNHDA and CDR2 is SQIVND (reference sequence). CDR3 length: 14 amino acids. CDR3 sequence (DNA): TGTGCCAGTAGTAACTCGAGGGGCCAAGAGACCCAGTACTTC. Translated: CASSNSRGQETQYF.

The V and J genes are TRBV6-5 and TRBJ1-6, with D perhaps matching TRBD1 (6 bases). Trimming took off 6 bases at V and 10 bases at J, with 19 bases between the two ends. The CDR3 runs to 15 residues. Germline V gives CDR1 MNHEY, CDR2 SVGAGI. The CDR3 DNA follows: TGTGCCAGCAGGAGGACGGACTCTGGGGGCTCACCCCTCCACTTT. This translates into CASRRTDSGGSPLHF.

In its sample, this clone was seen once. The chain has TRBV30 and TRBJ2-3; a weak D match, TRBD2 (5 bases). CDR1 and CDR2 (germline): GTSNPN, SVGIG (reference sequence). Trimming stripped 1 base from V and 5 bases from J, with 13 bases between. CDR3 length: 14 residues. The CDR3 sequence: CAWSGLGELDTQYF. Written as DNA, the CDR3 is TGTGCCTGGAGTGGCCTCGGGGAATTAGATACGCAGTATTTT.

In its sample, this clone was seen once. The chain has TRBV27 and TRBJ2-1; 9 bases are shared with TRBD2. This CDR3 contains 20 residues. V lost 6 bases and J lost 1; bases outside the gene matches: 19. Germline V gene data show CDR1 as MNHEY and CDR2 as SMNVEV (reference sequence). CDR3 loop: CASRPYSPSLAGPSYNEQFF. In nucleotides, the CDR3 is TGTGCCAGCAGACCCTATTCTCCCTCACTAGCGGGCCCTTCCTACAATGAGCAGTTCTTC.

This clone was seen a handful of times. The chain couples TRBV2 to TRBJ2-2; 8 bases line up with TRBD1. Germline lookup yields CDR1 SNHLY and CDR2 FYNNEI. The junction had 7 bases not matched to a gene; V was cut back by 8 bases and J by 5 bases. The CDR3 loop spans 14 amino acids. The chain's CDR3 is CASFRTGLTGELFF. The CDR3, as DNA: TGTGCCAGCTTTCGGACAGGGCTGACCGGGGAGCTGTTTTTT.

V and J are TRBV14 and TRBJ2-2; D is unresolved. The V and J ends lost 1 base and 6 bases respectively, with 3 bases between them. The germline gives CDR1 SGHDN, CDR2 FVKESK. CDR3 size: 12 residues. The DNA of the CDR3 is TGTGCCAGCAGCCAAGTCGCCGGGGAGCTGTTTTTT. Translation: CASSQVAGELFF. The whole variable domain, remainder taken from reference TRBV14 and TRBJ2-2, is EAGVTQFPSHSVIEKGQTVTLRCDPISGHDNLYWYRRVMGKEIKFLLHFVKESKQDESGMPNNRFLAERTGGTYSTLKVQPAELEDSGVYFCASSQVAGELFFGEGSRLTVL.

A word on this clone: One junction end does not reproduce the germline sequence, and a read error may be involved. The rearrangement joins TRBV20-1 to TRBJ2-7; 7 bases are shared with TRBD1. CDR1 is DFQATT and CDR2 is SNEGSKA in the germline V gene (reference sequence). The CDR3 covers 12 residues. CDR3 protein: CSASLDLGTELF. The CDR3 DNA reads TGCAGTGCTAGTTTAGATTTAGGGACAGAGTTGTTC.

The gene calls are TRBV19 and TRBJ2-7, with D possibly matching TRBD2 (7 bases). The V and J ends lost 5 bases and 4 bases respectively, with 15 bases between them. Germline V gene sequence: CDR1 LNHDA, CDR2 SQIVND (reference sequence). This CDR3 has 14 amino acids. The CDR3 sequence: CASSLTGGSYEQYF. Written as DNA, the CDR3 is TGTGCCAGTAGTTTGACGGGGGGCAGTTACGAGCAGTACTTC.

The V call is TRBV4-2, the J call TRBJ2-3; 8 bases fit TRBD1. CDR3 length: 19 residues. Trimming took 4 bases from V and 1 from J; bases not matched to a gene: 16. From germline, CDR1 is LGHNA and CDR2 YNFKEQ. The CDR3 loop reads CASSRRVPAPGGGTDTQYF. DNA of the CDR3: TGTGCCAGCAGCCGACGGGTCCCCGCCCCAGGGGGCGGCACAGATACGCAGTATTTT.

The chain employs TRBV9 and TRBJ1-2; D gene uncertain. This CDR3 region has 10 residues. Trimming shortened V by 4 bases and J by 8 bases, and 6 bases separated the two germline ends. Germline V CDR1 and CDR2: SGDLS, YYNGEE. The CDR3: CASSFLGYTF. CDR3 bases: TGTGCCAGCAGCTTCTTGGGCTACACCTTC.

The chain recombines TRBV24-1 with TRBJ2-3; D is possibly TRBD2 (5 bases). CDR1 and CDR2 (germline): KGHDR, SFDVKD. V was cut by 9 bases and J by 2 bases, with 11 bases left in between. The CDR3 spans 13 residues. CDR3: CATARDFTDTQYF. CDR3 nucleotide sequence: TGTGCCACCGCTCGGGATTTCACAGATACGCAGTATTTT.

Only a few counts were recorded for this clone. This sample also contains other DNA sequences that code for the same CDR3. The chain combines TRBV12-3 or TRBV12-4 with TRBJ1-5; no clear D gene. The CDR3 extends over 12 amino acids. The V and J ends lost 3 bases and 4 bases respectively, with 4 bases between them. This chain's CDR3 is CASSLGNQPQHF. CDR3 in DNA: TGTGCCAGCAGTTTGGGTAATCAGCCCCAGCATTTT.

The rearrangement uses TRBV12-3 or TRBV12-4 and TRBJ1-1; no clear D. Trimming took 3 bases from V and 4 from J, leaving 6 bases between them. The CDR3 has 12 residues. For the CDR3, the DNA is TGTGCCAGCAGTTTTACTGGCACTGAAGCTTTCTTT. Protein sequence: CASSFTGTEAFF.

This chain uses TRBV21-1 with TRBJ1-1. TRBV21-1 is an annotated pseudogene. The CDR3 length is 12 residues. DNA of the CDR3: TGTGCCAGCAGCAAATGCCTTACCACAGCTTTCTTT. It codes for CASSKCLTTAFF.

V gene TRBV6-6 combines with J gene TRBJ2-1; 11 bases are a match to TRBD2. Trimming removed 5 bases from V and 4 bases from J; junction bases left unmatched: 22. Germline values: CDR1 MNHNY, CDR2 SVGAGI (reference sequence). CDR3 length equals 21 residues. CDR3 sequence: CASSRGTGFLLAGGQYNEQFF. The CDR3, as DNA: TGTGCCAGCAGTCGTGGGACAGGGTTCCTTTTAGCGGGGGGGCAATACAATGAGCAGTTCTTC.

V usage is TRBV7-8 and J usage is TRBJ2-5, with D maybe TRBD1 (5 bases). CDR1 and CDR2 from the germline V gene are SGHVS and FQNEAQ. CDR3 length: 15 amino acids. The germline V and J ends were trimmed by 8 bases and 2 bases, with 18 bases remaining between them. CDR3 DNA: TGTGCCAGCGGAAGGGGCGGATCCCTTCAAGAGACCCAGTACTTC. Encoded protein: CASGRGGSLQETQYF.

This clone was found once. This chain joins TRBV18 and TRBJ2-2; possible D gene TRBD1, 6 bases. The ends were cut back, 1 base at V and 0 bases at J, with 12 bases in the middle. Per the germline V gene, CDR1 is KGHSH and CDR2 is LQKENI. The CDR3 length is 17 residues. The CDR3 bases are TGTGCCAGCTCACCACTGGCAGGGGATTCGAACACCGGGGAGCTGTTTTTT. It is translated as CASSPLAGDSNTGELFF.

This clone was counted a single time. The chain is built from TRBV15 and TRBJ2-2; D remains unclear. Trimming removed 3 bases from V and 5 bases from J, with 13 bases in between. Looked up from germline, CDR1 is LNHNV and CDR2 is YYDKDF (reference sequence). This CDR3 has 15 residues. DNA for the CDR3: TGTGCCACCAGCAGGGAATTGCGTGTTACCGGGGAGCTGTTTTTT. It yields the protein CATSRELRVTGELFF.

The CDR3 spells CASSALKPGTVTEAFF. CDR3 nucleotides: TGTGCCAGCAGCGCGCTAAAACCCGGGACAGTCACTGAAGCTTTCTTT. The rearrangement joins TRBV7-6 to TRBJ1-1; TRBD1 aligns across 7 bases. The CDR3 runs 16 residues. Germline trimming cut 5 bases from V and 4 bases from J; bases unmatched to any gene: 13. CDR1 and CDR2 (germline): SGHVS, FNYEAQ.

The chain is built from TRBV7-9 and TRBJ1-5; 7 positions agree with TRBD1. The ends lost 5 bases at V and 10 bases at J; junction bases unmatched: 8. The CDR3 runs 13 residues. Per the germline V gene, CDR1 is SEHNR and CDR2 is FQNEAQ (reference sequence). CDR3 region: CASSPGQFEPQHF. CDR3 bases: TGTGCCAGCAGCCCGGGACAGTTCGAACCCCAGCATTTT.

This clone has just a few counts. The V gene is TRBV11-2, the J gene TRBJ2-5, with 9 nucleotides matching TRBD2. The CDR3 length is 13 residues. The V gene end was trimmed by 0 bases and the J gene end by 7 bases; junction bases not matched to a gene: 0. Per germline, CDR1 SGHAT and CDR2 FQNNGV. The CDR3 DNA reads TGTGCCAGCAGCTTAGAGACTAGCGGGACCCAGTACTTC. Residues: CASSLETSGTQYF. Filled out from reference TRBV11-2 and TRBJ2-5, the complete variable domain reads EAGVAQSPRYKIIEKRQSVAFWCNPISGHATLYWYQQILGQGPKLLIQFQNNGVVDDSQLPKDRFSAERLKGVDSTLKIQPAKLEDSAVYLCASSLETSGTQYFGPGTRLLVL.

The chain employs TRBV9 and TRBJ2-5; D unresolved. Trimming took 3 bases from V and 5 from J, leaving 14 bases between them. Germline-derived CDR1 and CDR2 are SGDLS and YYNGEE. CDR3 length equals 14 residues. The CDR3 DNA is TGTGCCAGCAGCGCCCGGGCCCTCGGTGAGACCCAGTACTTC. It specifies CASSARALGETQYF.

J is TRBJ2-3 and V is TRBV6-6; no reliable D call. The CDR3 sequence is 11 residues long. V was clipped by 6 bases and J by 6 bases, with 7 bases between them. The V gene's germline CDR1 is MNHNY and CDR2 SVGAGI (reference sequence). The CDR3 loop is CASSPVDTQYF. In DNA, the CDR3 is TGTGCCAGCAGCCCCGTGGATACGCAGTATTTT.